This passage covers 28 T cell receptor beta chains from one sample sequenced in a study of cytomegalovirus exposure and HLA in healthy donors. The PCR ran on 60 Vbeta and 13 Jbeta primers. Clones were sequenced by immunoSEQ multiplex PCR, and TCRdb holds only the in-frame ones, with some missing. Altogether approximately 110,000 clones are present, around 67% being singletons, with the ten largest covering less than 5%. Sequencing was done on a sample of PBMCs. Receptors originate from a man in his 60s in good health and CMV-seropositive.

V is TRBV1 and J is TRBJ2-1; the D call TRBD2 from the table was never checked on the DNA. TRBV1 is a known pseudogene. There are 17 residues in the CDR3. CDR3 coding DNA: TGCACCAGCAGCCAAGATATGCGGGGGACCCCTTACAATGAGCAGTTCTTC. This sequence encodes CTSSQDMRGTPYNEQFF.

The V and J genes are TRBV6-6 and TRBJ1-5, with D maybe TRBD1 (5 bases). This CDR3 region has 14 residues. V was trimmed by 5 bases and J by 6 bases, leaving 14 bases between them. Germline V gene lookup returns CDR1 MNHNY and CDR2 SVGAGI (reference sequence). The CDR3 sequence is CASSDSSGAQPQHF. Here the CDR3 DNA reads TGTGCCAGCAGTGATTCAAGCGGGGCTCAGCCCCAGCATTTT.

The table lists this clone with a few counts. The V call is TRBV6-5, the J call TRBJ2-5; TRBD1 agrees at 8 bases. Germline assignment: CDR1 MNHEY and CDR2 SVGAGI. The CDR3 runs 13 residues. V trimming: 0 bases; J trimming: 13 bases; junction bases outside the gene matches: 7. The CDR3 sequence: CASSYSNSGQGYF. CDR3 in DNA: TGTGCCAGCAGTTACTCGAATTCAGGACAGGGGTACTTC.

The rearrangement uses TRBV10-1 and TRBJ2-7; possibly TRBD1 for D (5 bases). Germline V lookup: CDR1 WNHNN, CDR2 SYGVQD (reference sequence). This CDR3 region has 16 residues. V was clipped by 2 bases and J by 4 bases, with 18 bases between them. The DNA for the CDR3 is TGCGCCAGCAGTGAGCAGGGCCGCCTCTCATTATACGAGCAGTACTTC. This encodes CASSEQGRLSLYEQYF.

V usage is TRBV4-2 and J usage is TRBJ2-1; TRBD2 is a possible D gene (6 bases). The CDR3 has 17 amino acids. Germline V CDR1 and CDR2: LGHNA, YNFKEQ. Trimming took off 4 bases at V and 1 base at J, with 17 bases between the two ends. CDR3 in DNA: TGTGCCAGCAGCCTTACTCTAGCGAAGGAATCCTACAATGAGCAGTTCTTC. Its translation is CASSLTLAKESYNEQFF.

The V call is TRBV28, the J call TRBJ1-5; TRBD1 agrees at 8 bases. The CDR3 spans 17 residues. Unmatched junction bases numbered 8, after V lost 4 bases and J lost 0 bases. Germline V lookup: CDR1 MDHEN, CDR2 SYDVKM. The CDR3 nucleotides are TGTGCCAGCAGTTACCCCGCGACAGGGGCTAGCAATCAGCCCCAGCATTTT. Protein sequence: CASSYPATGASNQPQHF.

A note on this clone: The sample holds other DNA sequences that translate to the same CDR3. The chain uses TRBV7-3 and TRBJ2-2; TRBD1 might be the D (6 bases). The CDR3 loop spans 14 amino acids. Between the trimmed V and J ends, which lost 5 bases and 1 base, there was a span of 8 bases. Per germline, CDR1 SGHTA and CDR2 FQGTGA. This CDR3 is CASSLQGNTGELFF. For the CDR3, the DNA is TGTGCCAGCAGCCTACAGGGGAACACCGGGGAGCTGTTTTTT. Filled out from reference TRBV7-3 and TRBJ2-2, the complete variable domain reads GAGVSQTPSNKVTEKGKYVELRCDPISGHTALYWYRQSLGQGPEFLIYFQGTGAADDSGLPNDRFFAVRPEGSVSTLKIQRTERGDSAVYLCASSLQGNTGELFFGEGSRLTVL.

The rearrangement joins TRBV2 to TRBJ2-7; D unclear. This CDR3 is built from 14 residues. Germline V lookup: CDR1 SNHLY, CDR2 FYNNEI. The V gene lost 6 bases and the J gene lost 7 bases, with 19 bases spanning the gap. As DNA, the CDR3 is TGTGCCAGCAGGACCCCCGACTTAATTCGGGAGCAGTACTTC. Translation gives CASRTPDLIREQYF.

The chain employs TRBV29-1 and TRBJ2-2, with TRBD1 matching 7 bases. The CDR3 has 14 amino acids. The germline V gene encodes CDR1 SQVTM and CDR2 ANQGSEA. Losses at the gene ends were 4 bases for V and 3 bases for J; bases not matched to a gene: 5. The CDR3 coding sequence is TGCAGCGTTGGACAGGGTCAATACACCGGGGAGCTGTTTTTT. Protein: CSVGQGQYTGELFF.

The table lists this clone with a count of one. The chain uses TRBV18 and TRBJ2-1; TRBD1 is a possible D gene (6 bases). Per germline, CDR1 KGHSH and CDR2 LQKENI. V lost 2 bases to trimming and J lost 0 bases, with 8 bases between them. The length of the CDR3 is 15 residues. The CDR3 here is CASSPEGVSYNEQFF. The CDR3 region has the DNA TGTGCCAGCTCACCAGAGGGGGTCTCCTACAATGAGCAGTTCTTC.

The CDR3 protein is CASSWTGTAYNEQFF. DNA of the CDR3: TGCGCCAGCAGCTGGACCGGGACAGCCTACAATGAGCAGTTCTTC. The gene calls are TRBV5-1 and TRBJ2-1; 7 positions match TRBD1. The germline V gene has CDR1 SGHRS and CDR2 YFSETQ. This CDR3 comprises 15 residues. V shed 3 bases, J shed 2 bases, and the junction held 5 bases outside the gene matches. Using reference TRBV5-1 and TRBJ2-1 for the parts outside the CDR3, the full variable domain is KAGVTQTPRYLIKTRGQQVTLSCSPISGHRSVSWYQQTPGQGLQFLFEYFSETQRNKGNFPGRFSGRQFSNSRSEMNVSTLELGDSALYLCASSWTGTAYNEQFFGPGTRLTVL.

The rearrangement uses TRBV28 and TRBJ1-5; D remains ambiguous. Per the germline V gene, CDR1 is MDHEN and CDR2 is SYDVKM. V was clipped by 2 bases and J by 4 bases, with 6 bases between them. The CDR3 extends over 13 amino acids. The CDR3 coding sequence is TGTGCCAGCAGTTTAATAGAGAATCAGCCCCAGCATTTT. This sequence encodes CASSLIENQPQHF.

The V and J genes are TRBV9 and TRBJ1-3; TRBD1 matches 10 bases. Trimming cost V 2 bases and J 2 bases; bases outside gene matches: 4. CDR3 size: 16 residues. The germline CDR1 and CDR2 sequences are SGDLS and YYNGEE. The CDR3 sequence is CASSVAGQGAGNTIYF. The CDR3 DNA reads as TGTGCCAGCAGCGTGGCAGGACAGGGGGCTGGAAACACCATATATTTT.

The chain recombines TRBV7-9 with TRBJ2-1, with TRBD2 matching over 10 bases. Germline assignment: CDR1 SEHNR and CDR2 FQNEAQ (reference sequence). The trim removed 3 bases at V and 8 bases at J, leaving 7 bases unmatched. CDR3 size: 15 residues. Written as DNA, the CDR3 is TGTGCCAGCAGCTTCGGACTAGCGGCGGGGGATGAGCAGTTCTTC. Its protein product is CASSFGLAAGDEQFF.

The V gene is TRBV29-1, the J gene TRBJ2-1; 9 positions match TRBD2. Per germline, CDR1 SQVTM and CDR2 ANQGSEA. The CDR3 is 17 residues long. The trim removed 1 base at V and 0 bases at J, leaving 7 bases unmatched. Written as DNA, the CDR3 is TGCAGCGTTGAAGCGGCGGGCGGGGGGGCCTCCTACAATGAGCAGTTCTTC. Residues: CSVEAAGGGASYNEQFF.

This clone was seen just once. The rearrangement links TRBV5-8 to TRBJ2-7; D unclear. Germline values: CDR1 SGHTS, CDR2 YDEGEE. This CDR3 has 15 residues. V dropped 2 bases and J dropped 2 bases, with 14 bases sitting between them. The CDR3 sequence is CASSFGGDTPYEQYF. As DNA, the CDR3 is TGTGCCAGCAGCTTTGGTGGTGACACCCCCTACGAGCAGTACTTC.

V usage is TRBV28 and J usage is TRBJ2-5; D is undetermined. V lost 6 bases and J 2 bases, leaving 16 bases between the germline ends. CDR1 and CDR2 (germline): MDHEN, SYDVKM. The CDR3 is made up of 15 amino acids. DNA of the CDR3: TGTGCCAGCAGGCTCCGACTCGGTTTACAAGAGACCCAGTACTTC. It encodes CASRLRLGLQETQYF.

DNA of the CDR3: TGTGCCAGCAGTTCACAAGGGGCGGGAGGCTACACCTTC. It specifies CASSSQGAGGYTF. V gene TRBV7-2 combines with J gene TRBJ1-2; a weak D match, TRBD1 (5 bases). With 6 bases removed from V and 8 bases from J, the gap between germline ends came to 16 bases. The CDR3 extends over 13 amino acids. The germline V gene has CDR1 SGHTA and CDR2 FQGNSA.

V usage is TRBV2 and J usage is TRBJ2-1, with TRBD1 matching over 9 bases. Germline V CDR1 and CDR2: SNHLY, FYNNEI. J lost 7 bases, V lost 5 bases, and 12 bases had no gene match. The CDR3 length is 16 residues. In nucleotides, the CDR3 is TGTGCCAGCAGTAATTCCGGGACAGGGCTTGAGAATGAGCAGTTCTTC. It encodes CASSNSGTGLENEQFF.

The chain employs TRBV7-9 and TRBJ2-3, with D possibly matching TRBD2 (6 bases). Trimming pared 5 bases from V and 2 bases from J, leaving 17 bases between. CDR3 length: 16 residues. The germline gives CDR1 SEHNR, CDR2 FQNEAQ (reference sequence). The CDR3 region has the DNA TGTGCCAGCAGCCCCAGAGGGGCGGGGCCCACAGATACGCAGTATTTT. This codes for CASSPRGAGPTDTQYF.

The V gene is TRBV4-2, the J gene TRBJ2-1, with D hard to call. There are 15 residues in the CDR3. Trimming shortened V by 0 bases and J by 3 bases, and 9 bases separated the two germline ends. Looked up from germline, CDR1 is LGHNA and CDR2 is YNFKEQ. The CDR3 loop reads CASSQESQLYNEQFF. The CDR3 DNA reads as TGTGCCAGCAGCCAAGAGTCCCAACTCTACAATGAGCAGTTCTTC.

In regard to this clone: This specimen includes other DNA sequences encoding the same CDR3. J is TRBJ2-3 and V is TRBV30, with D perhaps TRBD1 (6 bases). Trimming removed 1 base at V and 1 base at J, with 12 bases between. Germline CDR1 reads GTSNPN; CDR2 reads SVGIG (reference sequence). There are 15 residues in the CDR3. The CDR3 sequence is CAWSGQGSRTDTQYF. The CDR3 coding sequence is TGTGCCTGGAGTGGGCAGGGGAGCCGCACAGATACGCAGTATTTT.

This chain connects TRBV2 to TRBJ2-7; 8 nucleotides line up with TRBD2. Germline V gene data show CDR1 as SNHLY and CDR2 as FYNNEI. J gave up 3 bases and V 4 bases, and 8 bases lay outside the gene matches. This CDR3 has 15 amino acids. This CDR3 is CASSADGGAGYEQYF. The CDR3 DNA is TGTGCCAGCAGTGCGGACGGGGGGGCTGGCTACGAGCAGTACTTC.

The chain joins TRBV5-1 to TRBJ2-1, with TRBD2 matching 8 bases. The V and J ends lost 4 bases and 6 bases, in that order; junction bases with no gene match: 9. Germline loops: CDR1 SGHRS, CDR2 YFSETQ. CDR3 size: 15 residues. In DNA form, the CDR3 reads TGCGCCAGCAGCCAGCCGGGGGGGGGCCTCAATGAGCAGTTCTTC. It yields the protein CASSQPGGGLNEQFF. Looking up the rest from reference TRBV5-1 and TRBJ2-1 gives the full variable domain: KAGVTQTPRYLIKTRGQQVTLSCSPISGHRSVSWYQQTPGQGLQFLFEYFSETQRNKGNFPGRFSGRQFSNSRSEMNVSTLELGDSALYLCASSQPGGGLNEQFFGPGTRLTVL.

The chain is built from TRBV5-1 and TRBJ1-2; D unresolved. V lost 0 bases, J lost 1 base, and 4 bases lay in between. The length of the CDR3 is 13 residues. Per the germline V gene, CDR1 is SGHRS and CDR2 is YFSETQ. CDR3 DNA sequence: TGCGCCAGCAGCTTGGGACATAACTATGGCTACACCTTC. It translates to CASSLGHNYGYTF.

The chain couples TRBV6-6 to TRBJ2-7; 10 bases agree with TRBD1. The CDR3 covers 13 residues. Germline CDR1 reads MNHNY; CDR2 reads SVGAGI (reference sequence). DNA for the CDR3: TGTCCTACTTACCGGGACAGGGGAGGTGAGCAGTACTTC. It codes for CPTYRDRGGEQYF.

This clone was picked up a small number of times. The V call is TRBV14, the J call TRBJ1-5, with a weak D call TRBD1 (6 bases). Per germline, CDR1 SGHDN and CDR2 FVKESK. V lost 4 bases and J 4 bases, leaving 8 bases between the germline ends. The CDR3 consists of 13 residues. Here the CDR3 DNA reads TGTGCCAGCAGCCCGGACAGTAATCAGCCCCAGCATTTT. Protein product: CASSPDSNQPQHF.

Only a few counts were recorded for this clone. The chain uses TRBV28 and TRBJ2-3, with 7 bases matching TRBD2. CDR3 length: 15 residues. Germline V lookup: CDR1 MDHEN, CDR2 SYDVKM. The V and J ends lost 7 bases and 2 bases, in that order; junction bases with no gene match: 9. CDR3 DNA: TGTGCCAGCACCCCGGCGGGGGTTAACACAGATACGCAGTATTTT. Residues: CASTPAGVNTDTQYF.